These 9 T cell receptor beta chains share one sample of origin, sequenced in a study of T cell repertoires in cytomegalovirus infection. One entry per CDR3 protein, called by TCRdb with MiXCR from the reads. The sample holds around 330,000 distinct CDR3 sequences; 15% to 20% are singletons and the top ten take about 12%. Sequencing was performed on PBMCs. The source is a human donor in good health (CMV status not recorded). Some clones in this sample may be carry-over from other donors' samples.

The chain recombines TRBV5-1 with TRBJ2-3; D gene uncertain. Germline V gene data show CDR1 as SGHRS and CDR2 as YFSETQ. The V and J ends lost 0 bases and 4 bases respectively, with 6 bases between them. There are 13 residues in the CDR3. The CDR3 is CASSLGAPDTQYF. The CDR3 nucleotides are TGCGCCAGCAGCTTGGGGGCCCCAGATACGCAGTATTTT. Full variable domain (outside the CDR3, taken from reference TRBV5-1 and TRBJ2-3): KAGVTQTPRYLIKTRGQQVTLSCSPISGHRSVSWYQQTPGQGLQFLFEYFSETQRNKGNFPGRFSGRQFSNSRSEMNVSTLELGDSALYLCASSLGAPDTQYFGPGTRLTVL.

This clonotype was detected ten times or more. This chain links TRBV7-2 with TRBJ2-5; D might be TRBD1 (6 bases). Per the germline V gene, CDR1 is SGHTA and CDR2 is FQGNSA. The CDR3 sequence is 17 residues long. Trimming left V 3 bases short and J 2 bases short, with 19 bases between. CDR3 bases: TGTGCCAGCAGCTTCCACCGAGACAGGCCATCTCAAGAGACCCAGTACTTC. This sequence encodes CASSFHRDRPSQETQYF.

There are a few counts of this clonotype. The CDR3 DNA reads as TGTGCCAGCAGCTTGTCGGACAGGGGAAGCACAGATACGCAGTATTTT. Encoded protein: CASSLSDRGSTDTQYF. The V gene is TRBV5-6, the J gene TRBJ2-3; 9 nucleotides line up with TRBD1. V gave up 1 base and J gave up 0 bases; unmatched junction bases: 3. Per germline, CDR1 SGHDT and CDR2 YYEEEE. The CDR3 loop spans 16 amino acids.

This clonotype was picked up many times. The chain couples TRBV12-3 or TRBV12-4 to TRBJ1-6; D gene unclear. The CDR3 sequence is 15 residues long. The V end was cut by 1 base, the J end by 10 bases, with 14 bases between. Here the CDR3 DNA reads TGTGCCAGCAGTTTAGGAAACGGGGTTGGGTCACCCCTCCACTTT. Amino acids: CASSLGNGVGSPLHF.

The gene calls are TRBV7-2 and TRBJ2-7, with D tentatively TRBD1 (6 bases). The CDR3 sequence is 15 residues long. V shed 2 bases and J shed 0 bases, with 11 bases lying between them. Germline CDR1 is SGHTA and CDR2 is FQGNSA. The CDR3 bases are TGTGCCAGCAGCTTATCGACAGGTAGCTCCTACGAGCAGTACTTC. Translation gives CASSLSTGSSYEQYF.

This clonotype was seen at least ten times. The chain combines TRBV6-2 or TRBV6-3 with TRBJ2-3, with 12 bases lining up with TRBD1. Trimming took 5 bases from V and 0 from J; bases not matched to a gene: 6. Germline loops: CDR1 MNHEY, CDR2 SVGEGT. The CDR3 sequence is 17 residues long. In nucleotides, the CDR3 is TGTGCCAGCAGTAATCCGGGACAGGGGGCTAGCACAGATACGCAGTATTTT. Encoded protein: CASSNPGQGASTDTQYF.

This clonotype was seen a handful of times. This chain connects TRBV28 to TRBJ2-2; tentatively, D is TRBD1 (5 bases). Germline values: CDR1 MDHEN, CDR2 SYDVKM. The CDR3 length is 15 residues. Trimming took off 3 bases at V and 6 bases at J, with 14 bases between the two ends. The CDR3: CASSLSRALAGELFF. The CDR3 DNA reads as TGTGCCAGCAGTTTGTCCAGGGCTTTGGCCGGGGAGCTGTTTTTT.

The rearrangement joins TRBV27 to TRBJ1-6; D remains ambiguous. The germline V gene has CDR1 MNHEY and CDR2 SMNVEV (reference sequence). This CDR3 is built from 15 residues. Trimming took off 0 bases at V and 11 bases at J, with 14 bases between the two ends. CDR3 DNA: TGTGCCAGCAGTTTATCCGGGAGTCCTAGTGCACCCCTCCACTTT. Encoded protein: CASSLSGSPSAPLHF.

This clonotype showed up many times. The chain carries TRBV6-5 and TRBJ1-6; a possible D gene is TRBD1 (5 bases). The germline gives CDR1 MNHEY, CDR2 SVGAGI. The CDR3 length is 18 residues. Trimming stripped 3 bases from V and 7 bases from J, with 22 bases between. The CDR3 DNA is TGTGCCAGCAGTTATGGGAGGCAAGGGGAAAGGCGGAATTCACCCCTCCACTTT. It yields the protein CASSYGRQGERRNSPLHF.